These 14 T cell receptor beta chains share one sample of origin, sequenced in a study of T cells in Graves' hyperthyroidism and ophthalmopathy. It was RNA transcripts that yielded the amplified TCR beta CDR3 regions. Using the HTBI primer set, a first-round RT-PCR was run on the TCR CDR3. TCRdb recomputed calls from the multiplex PCR reads with MiXCR, one row per CDR3 protein. The sample records hundreds of thousands of distinct CDR3 sequences, over 12% being singletons. The sample comprised blood. The receptor source for this set is a woman aged 40 to 55 with Graves' ophthalmopathy.

This clonotype has a count of ten or more. V and J are TRBV9 and TRBJ2-2; D is perhaps TRBD2 (5 bases). The germline V gene encodes CDR1 SGDLS and CDR2 YYNGEE. V was cut by 3 bases and J by 5 bases, with 17 bases left in between. The CDR3 extends over 16 amino acids. The CDR3 here is CASSALASSLTGELFF. CDR3 sequence (DNA): TGTGCCAGCAGCGCCCTGGCTAGCAGTTTAACCGGGGAGCTGTTTTTT.

This clonotype came up many times. The chain combines TRBV28 with TRBJ1-2; no clear D. The V end lost 2 bases, the J end lost 6 bases, and 16 bases lay between the germline ends. CDR1 is MDHEN and CDR2 is SYDVKM in the germline V gene. The CDR3 contains 15 residues. In DNA, the CDR3 is TGTGCCAGCAGTTTAGGGTTGGGGTCACCCGATGGCTACACCTTC. Its protein product is CASSLGLGSPDGYTF.

This clonotype occurred a few times. The chain combines TRBV20-1 with TRBJ2-7; 13 bases fit TRBD2. The V and J ends lost 1 base and 6 bases, in that order; junction bases with no gene match: 6. This CDR3 contains 15 residues. Germline V gene lookup returns CDR1 DFQATT and CDR2 SNEGSKA (reference sequence). CDR3 coding DNA: TGCAGTGCTAGAGGAGGACTAGCGGGAGCCAGCGAGCAGTACTTC. Its protein product is CSARGGLAGASEQYF.

The rearrangement links TRBV6-5 to TRBJ2-5; a weak D match, TRBD2 (5 bases). The CDR3 has 13 amino acids. Trimming shortened V by 6 bases and J by 5 bases, and 13 bases separated the two germline ends. Germline V gene data show CDR1 as MNHEY and CDR2 as SVGAGI. CDR3 nucleotides: TGTGCCAGCAGCTCTACTAGGAGGGAGACCCAGTACTTC. Residues: CASSSTRRETQYF.

This clonotype was seen at least ten times. The chain carries TRBV28 and TRBJ1-5; D gene unclear. Trimming shortened V by 1 base and J by 0 bases, and 10 bases separated the two germline ends. The CDR3 loop spans 16 amino acids. Per the germline V gene, CDR1 is MDHEN and CDR2 is SYDVKM. As DNA, the CDR3 is TGTGCCAGCAGTTTATTTCGGTTGTATAGCAATCAGCCCCAGCATTTT. As protein: CASSLFRLYSNQPQHF.

This chain joins TRBV30 and TRBJ1-5; 9 bases agree with TRBD1. The CDR3 runs to 16 residues. V dropped 3 bases and J dropped 1; count of bases not matched to a gene: 7. The germline CDR1 and CDR2 sequences are GTSNPN and SVGIG (reference sequence). The CDR3 nucleotides read TGTGCCTGGAGGGCACAGGGGGCGGCGAGCAATCAGCCCCAGCATTTT. Protein sequence: CAWRAQGAASNQPQHF.

This chain uses TRBV27 with TRBJ2-2, with a possible D match to TRBD2 (7 bases). Germline values: CDR1 MNHEY, CDR2 SMNVEV (reference sequence). The CDR3 is 16 amino acids. Trimming took 7 bases from V and 2 from J, leaving 17 bases between them. The CDR3 nucleotides read TGTGCCAGCACTCCCACAGGGACTACTAACACCGGGGAGCTGTTTTTT. This translates into CASTPTGTTNTGELFF.

This clonotype was counted at least ten times. The chain links TRBV6-1 to TRBJ1-5, with D possibly being TRBD1 (5 bases). This CDR3 is 15 amino acids long. Trimming shortened V by 5 bases and J by 3 bases, and 14 bases separated the two germline ends. CDR1 is MNHNS and CDR2 is SASEGT in the germline V gene. The CDR3 reads CASSPGEGYNQPQHF. CDR3 coding DNA: TGTGCCAGCAGTCCCGGGGAGGGGTACAATCAGCCCCAGCATTTT.

In this sample, this clonotype turned up many times. The chain couples TRBV27 to TRBJ1-2; 11 nucleotides line up with TRBD1. From germline, CDR1 is MNHEY and CDR2 SMNVEV (reference sequence). CDR3 length: 17 residues. The junction had 8 bases not matched to a gene; V was cut back by 2 bases and J by 3 bases. Written as DNA, the CDR3 is TGTGCCAGCAGTTTAACCTATAGGACAGGGGGCGACTATGGCTACACCTTC. This encodes CASSLTYRTGGDYGYTF.

There are many counts of this clonotype. This CDR3 is CASTLGGTPPYEQYF. The CDR3 coding sequence is TGTGCCAGCACCTTGGGCGGGACTCCACCCTACGAGCAGTACTTC. The chain couples TRBV28 to TRBJ2-7, with D perhaps TRBD2 (6 bases). The V gene's germline CDR1 is MDHEN and CDR2 SYDVKM. The CDR3 has 15 residues. The V and J ends lost 7 bases and 2 bases respectively, with 18 bases between them.

This chain links TRBV6-2 or TRBV6-3 with TRBJ1-1; no clear D gene. The germline V gene encodes CDR1 MNHEY and CDR2 SVGEGT. Trimming pared 7 bases from V and 7 bases from J, leaving 19 bases between. This CDR3 region has 14 residues. The CDR3 spells CASTLDGVLGEAFF. In nucleotides, the CDR3 is TGTGCCAGCACCCTGGACGGCGTCCTCGGTGAAGCTTTCTTT.

In its sample, this clonotype was seen a few times. The chain links TRBV19 to TRBJ1-2, with no clear D. Germline CDR1 LNHDA, CDR2 SQIVND (reference sequence). The CDR3 runs 14 residues. V was clipped by 5 bases and J by 4 bases, with 14 bases between them. CDR3 bases: TGTGCCAGTAGTTCAGTGGCGGAATCCTATGGCTACACCTTC. This codes for CASSSVAESYGYTF.

This clonotype was recorded at least ten times. The rearrangement joins TRBV27 to TRBJ1-5; tentatively, D is TRBD1 (6 bases). The CDR3 totals 14 residues. V lost 3 bases to trimming and J lost 3 bases, with 9 bases between them. Per the germline V gene, CDR1 is MNHEY and CDR2 is SMNVEV (reference sequence). CDR3: CASSLAGANQPQHF. CDR3 bases: TGTGCCAGCAGTTTGGCAGGGGCCAATCAGCCCCAGCATTTT.

This clonotype has a count of ten or more. The chain recombines TRBV12-3 or TRBV12-4 with TRBJ1-5; 9 nucleotides line up with TRBD1. There are 17 residues in the CDR3. With 5 bases clipped from V and 6 bases from J, the junction kept 14 bases outside the gene matches. The CDR3, as DNA: TGTGCCAGCAGTCAAGACTCGGGACAGGGTTTAAGTCAGCCCCAGCATTTT. It specifies CASSQDSGQGLSQPQHF.